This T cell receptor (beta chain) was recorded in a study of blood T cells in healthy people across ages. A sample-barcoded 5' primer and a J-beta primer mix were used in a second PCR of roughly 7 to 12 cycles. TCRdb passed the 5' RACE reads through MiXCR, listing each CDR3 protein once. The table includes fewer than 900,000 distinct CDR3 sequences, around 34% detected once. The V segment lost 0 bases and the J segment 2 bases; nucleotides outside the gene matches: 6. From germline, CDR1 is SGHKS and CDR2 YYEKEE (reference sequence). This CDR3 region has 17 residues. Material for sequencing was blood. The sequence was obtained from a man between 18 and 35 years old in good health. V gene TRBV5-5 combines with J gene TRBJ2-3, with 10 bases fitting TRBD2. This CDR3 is CASSLALAGALTDTQYF. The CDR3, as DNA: TGTGCCAGCAGCTTGGCTCTAGCGGGGGCCCTCACAGATACGCAGTATTTT.